These 32 T cell receptor beta chains were all obtained from the same sample, sequenced in a study of T cells in Graves' hyperthyroidism and ophthalmopathy. TCR beta CDR3 regions were amplified from RNA transcripts. TCR CDR3 underwent first-round RT-PCR with the HTBI primer set. From the multiplex PCR reads, TCRdb called clonotypes with MiXCR, one entry per CDR3 protein. The sample has about 520,000 distinct CDR3 sequences, approximately 24% seen once. Sequencing was carried out using blood. These receptors all come from a young woman with Graves' ophthalmopathy.

This clonotype was detected only once. The chain links TRBV5-5 to TRBJ2-7, with 9 bases aligning to TRBD1. J gave up 5 bases and V 2 bases, and 8 bases lay outside the gene matches. This CDR3 has 15 amino acids. Germline CDR1 and CDR2: SGHKS and YYEKEE (reference sequence). CDR3 DNA sequence: TGTGCCAGCAGCTTAGAAACAGGGGGCAAGGACGAGCAGTACTTC. Protein: CASSLETGGKDEQYF.

The table lists this clonotype with many counts. DNA of the CDR3: TGCGCCAGCAGTGAAATGATAGGAGCTGGACGTGGTACCGGGGAGCTGTTTTTT. Residues: CASSEMIGAGRGTGELFF. This chain links TRBV10-1 with TRBJ2-2; D gene ambiguous. This CDR3 region has 18 residues. The germline V gene has CDR1 WNHNN and CDR2 SYGVQD (reference sequence). Trimming took off 3 bases at V and 5 bases at J, with 22 bases between the two ends.

The chain combines TRBV13 with TRBJ1-3; 7 nucleotides line up with TRBD1. Germline CDR1 and CDR2: PRHDT and FYEKMQ (reference sequence). The CDR3 loop spans 17 amino acids. V lost 5 bases and J lost 1; bases outside the gene matches: 11. The CDR3 spells CASSPGGTARSGNTIYF. Written as DNA, the CDR3 is TGTGCCAGCAGCCCAGGGGGGACAGCAAGATCTGGAAACACCATATATTTT.

This clonotype was picked up many times. In DNA, the CDR3 is TGTGCCAGCAGGGCTGCAACAGGGGCAGCTTTCTTT. This sequence encodes CASRAATGAAFF. V gene TRBV12-3 or TRBV12-4 combines with J gene TRBJ1-1; 7 bases fit TRBD1. The CDR3 is made up of 12 amino acids. Unmatched junction bases numbered 8, after V lost 6 bases and J lost 10 bases.

With respect to this clonotype: This may stem from a read error, because a much larger clone lies one nucleotide away. V is TRBV7-3 and J is TRBJ1-1; the D is unclear. The CDR3 runs 15 residues. Germline V CDR1 and CDR2: SGHTA, FQGTGA. The V end was cut by 5 bases, the J end by 5 bases, with 18 bases between. CDR3 nucleotides: TGTGCCAGCAGCCTCCTACCACTGGGGAGGACTGAAGCTTTCTTT. Residues: CASSLLPLGRTEAFF.

The genes are TRBV5-1 and TRBJ1-1; D possibly corresponds to TRBD1 (5 bases). Between the trimmed V and J ends, which lost 4 bases and 0 bases, there was a span of 13 bases. The V gene's germline CDR1 is SGHRS and CDR2 YFSETQ. The length of the CDR3 is 15 residues. The CDR3 DNA follows: TGCGCCAGCAGCAGAAGACAGACCTTGAACACTGAAGCTTTCTTT. This sequence encodes CASSRRQTLNTEAFF.

This clonotype has just a few counts. The rearrangement links TRBV28 to TRBJ2-7, with D unclear. The CDR3 runs to 12 residues. V lost 6 bases and J 2 bases, leaving 8 bases between the germline ends. Looked up from germline, CDR1 is MDHEN and CDR2 is SYDVKM. CDR3 nucleotide sequence: TGTGCCAGCAGCTCCCACCCCTACGAGCAGTACTTC. Amino acid sequence: CASSSHPYEQYF.

This clonotype was counted at least ten times. This sequence joins TRBV7-9 and TRBJ2-7; the D call may be TRBD1 or TRBD2 (5 bases each). CDR3 length: 14 amino acids. In germline, CDR1 is SEHNR, CDR2 FQNEAQ (reference sequence). The ends were cut back, 5 bases at V and 3 bases at J, with 14 bases in the middle. The CDR3 nucleotides read TGTGCCAGCAGCACACCGGGACGGTTCTACGAGCAGTACTTC. Protein product: CASSTPGRFYEQYF.

In the case of this clonotype: This may be a read error, as it is one base from a much larger clone. The missing conserved phenylalanine or tryptophan at the end of this CDR3 makes a read error likely. The chain links TRBV7-9 to TRBJ1-1; D gene unclear. This CDR3 is 14 amino acids long. V was clipped by 1 base and J by 2 bases, with 8 bases between them. Looked up from germline, CDR1 is SEHNR and CDR2 is FQNEAQ (reference sequence). CDR3: CASSLVHGNTEAFL. The CDR3, as DNA: TGTGCCAGCAGCTTAGTGCACGGTAACACTGAAGCTTTCTTG.

Ten or more counts support this clonotype. V is TRBV4-2 and J is TRBJ1-1, with TRBD1 matching over 8 bases. V gave up 6 bases and J gave up 2 bases; unmatched junction bases: 5. The CDR3 contains 14 residues. Germline V gene data show CDR1 as LGHNA and CDR2 as YNFKEQ. CDR3 protein: CASRIQGGNTEAFF. The CDR3, as DNA: TGTGCCAGCAGAATACAGGGGGGCAACACTGAAGCTTTCTTT.

This clonotype was recorded at least ten times. The chain has TRBV29-1 and TRBJ1-1; 10 positions match TRBD1. The CDR3 contains 14 residues. Germline CDR1 is SQVTM and CDR2 is ANQGSEA. Germline trimming cut 6 bases from V and 5 bases from J; bases unmatched to any gene: 9. The CDR3 reads CSVRRDRGITEAFF. DNA of the CDR3: TGCAGCGTCCGCCGGGACAGGGGCATAACTGAAGCTTTCTTT.

This clonotype has ten or more counts. V is TRBV2 and J is TRBJ1-5; D possibly corresponds to TRBD1 (6 bases). Trimming removed 8 bases at V and 2 bases at J, with 10 bases between. The germline CDR1 and CDR2 sequences are SNHLY and FYNNEI. CDR3 length: 13 amino acids. Here the CDR3 reads CASRGAGNQPQHF. The CDR3 bases are TGTGCCAGCCGGGGGGCTGGCAATCAGCCCCAGCATTTT.

This clonotype was counted at least ten times. The rearrangement joins TRBV27 to TRBJ2-5; D might be TRBD2 (7 bases). CDR3 size: 15 residues. Germline V gene data show CDR1 as MNHEY and CDR2 as SMNVEV (reference sequence). Between the trimmed V and J ends, which lost 6 bases and 2 bases, there was a span of 16 bases. The CDR3 loop is CASRGGGEGQETQYF. The CDR3 coding sequence is TGTGCCAGCAGGGGGGGGGGCGAAGGACAAGAGACCCAGTACTTC.

This clonotype was recorded many times. This rearrangement joins TRBV27 to TRBJ1-2; D is undetermined. The V gene's germline CDR1 is MNHEY and CDR2 SMNVEV (reference sequence). V was cut by 6 bases and J by 4 bases, with 18 bases left in between. This CDR3 is built from 15 residues. This chain's CDR3 is CASRETDGPPYGYTF. The CDR3 nucleotides are TGTGCCAGCAGGGAGACGGACGGGCCGCCCTATGGCTACACCTTC.

The genes are TRBV5-1 and TRBJ2-5; 8 bases are shared with TRBD2. With V trimmed by 4 bases and J by 5 bases, 7 bases remained unmatched. CDR1 and CDR2 (germline): SGHRS, YFSETQ. This CDR3 spans 14 amino acids. The CDR3 nucleotides read TGCGCCAGCAGCCCGACGGGACTAGTGGAGACCCAGTACTTC. Translation gives CASSPTGLVETQYF.

This clonotype was counted many times. The CDR3 loop is CASSSGGRLYEQYF. The CDR3 nucleotides read TGTGCCAGTTCTAGCGGGGGGAGACTCTACGAGCAGTACTTC. V and J are TRBV27 and TRBJ2-7; 11 bases map to TRBD2. CDR1 is MNHEY and CDR2 is SMNVEV in the germline V gene (reference sequence). V shed 9 bases, J shed 3 bases, and the junction held 7 bases outside the gene matches. The CDR3 consists of 14 residues.

The sample holds a few counts of this clonotype. The chain is built from TRBV6-5 and TRBJ2-2, with D unresolved. The ends were cut back, 6 bases at V and 1 base at J, with 12 bases in the middle. Germline V lookup: CDR1 MNHEY, CDR2 SVGAGI. This CDR3 is built from 15 residues. The CDR3 loop is CASSYTYLNTGELFF. CDR3 nucleotides: TGTGCCAGCAGCTACACCTACTTGAACACCGGGGAGCTGTTTTTT.

This chain links TRBV5-1 with TRBJ2-5; 10 bases line up with TRBD1. Germline V gives CDR1 SGHRS, CDR2 YFSETQ. The CDR3 spans 15 residues. Trimming at V came to 4 bases and at J to 5 bases, leaving 8 bases not matched to a gene. The CDR3 DNA reads as TGCGCCAGCAGCCTTCTGACAGGGGGCATGGAGACCCAGTACTTC. It specifies CASSLLTGGMETQYF.

This chain uses TRBV12-3 or TRBV12-4 with TRBJ2-7; D gene uncertain. This CDR3 has 15 amino acids. V lost 0 bases and J lost 6, with 15 bases in between. CDR3 nucleotide sequence: TGTGCCAGCAGTTTAGCGTACACATACTCTTCCGAGCAGTACTTC. This translates into CASSLAYTYSSEQYF.

The CDR3 region is CASSLYSGVNTEAFF. As DNA, the CDR3 is TGTGCCAGCAGTTTATATAGTGGGGTGAACACTGAAGCTTTCTTT. The genes are TRBV28 and TRBJ1-1; no clear D. The CDR3 runs 15 residues. Germline V gene lookup returns CDR1 MDHEN and CDR2 SYDVKM. The V gene lost 1 base and the J gene lost 0 bases, with 9 bases spanning the gap. Full variable domain (missing parts from reference TRBV28 and TRBJ1-1): DVKVTQSSRYLVKRTGEKVFLECVQDMDHENMFWYRQDPGLGLRLIYFSYDVKMKEKGDIPEGYSVSREKKERFSLILESASTNQTSMYLCASSLYSGVNTEAFFGQGTRLTVV.

The CDR3 bases are TGTGCCAGCAGTCCTAACAGGGGACGAGAACCCCTCCACTTT. Protein: CASSPNRGREPLHF. The chain links TRBV12-3 or TRBV12-4 to TRBJ1-6; TRBD1 aligns across 7 bases. V shed 5 bases, J shed 12 bases, and the junction held 10 bases outside the gene matches. CDR3 length: 14 residues.

This clonotype appeared a single time. The chain couples TRBV13 to TRBJ2-1; D not certain. V gave up 4 bases and J gave up 6 bases, with 10 bases separating them. This CDR3 is 13 amino acids long. CDR1 is PRHDT, CDR2 FYEKMQ, per germline (reference sequence). Written as DNA, the CDR3 is TGTGCCAGCAGCTCCCAACCCCCCAATGAGCAGTTCTTC. As protein: CASSSQPPNEQFF.

The sample holds a few counts of this clonotype. This may be a read error: a much more frequent sequence differs by one nucleotide. V and J are TRBV11-2 and TRBJ1-1; TRBD1 matches at 7 bases. Germline-derived CDR1 and CDR2 are SGHAT and FQNNGV. The CDR3 has 15 amino acids. The CDR3 loop is CASRPPTGKNTEAVF. The CDR3 nucleotides are TGTGCCAGCAGACCCCCGACAGGGAAGAACACTGAAGCTGTCTTT.

This chain's CDR3 is CASSLDWAGYNEQFF. In DNA, the CDR3 is TGCGCCAGCAGCTTAGACTGGGCTGGCTACAATGAGCAGTTCTTC. The J gene is TRBJ2-1, the V gene TRBV4-3; unclear D gene. CDR3 length: 15 residues. V was shortened by 5 bases and J by 3 bases, with 14 bases between the two germline ends. Germline V gene data show CDR1 as LGHNA and CDR2 as YSLEER.

This clonotype was counted between two and nine times. The chain has TRBV20-1 and TRBJ2-7; the match to TRBD1 covers 7 bases. Trimming removed 6 bases from V and 3 bases from J; junction bases left unmatched: 8. Germline assignment: CDR1 DFQATT and CDR2 SNEGSKA (reference sequence). The CDR3 has 13 residues. The CDR3 loop is CSAATTGNYEQYF. The DNA of the CDR3 is TGCAGTGCCGCTACGACAGGGAACTACGAGCAGTACTTC.

This clonotype was seen at least ten times. This chain uses TRBV9 with TRBJ1-3; no clear D. The CDR3 totals 14 residues. V shed 3 bases and J shed 0 bases, with 7 bases lying between them. From germline, CDR1 is SGDLS and CDR2 YYNGEE. The CDR3 DNA is TGTGCCAGCAGCGGTGGATACTCTGGAAACACCATATATTTT. It encodes CASSGGYSGNTIYF.

The V gene is TRBV20-1, the J gene TRBJ1-2; TRBD1 is a possible D gene (5 bases). Germline loops: CDR1 DFQATT, CDR2 SNEGSKA (reference sequence). This CDR3 has 13 residues. Trimming cost V 3 bases and J 8 bases, with 16 bases left between them. CDR3 nucleotide sequence: TGCAGTGCTAGCCTTGTGGGGGGTCGGGGCTACACCTTC. Translated, it gives CSASLVGGRGYTF.

The chain uses TRBV20-1 and TRBJ2-5; the D is unclear. CDR1 is DFQATT and CDR2 is SNEGSKA in the germline V gene (reference sequence). The CDR3 is 14 amino acids. The V and J ends lost 0 bases and 2 bases respectively, with 10 bases between them. The CDR3 reads CSARDVGRQETQYF. DNA for the CDR3: TGCAGTGCTAGAGATGTAGGGCGGCAAGAGACCCAGTACTTC.

The chain recombines TRBV10-3 with TRBJ2-7; 10 bases agree with TRBD1. Losses at the gene ends were 6 bases for V and 5 bases for J; bases not matched to a gene: 1. From germline, CDR1 is ENHRY and CDR2 SYGVKD. The CDR3 runs 12 residues. The CDR3 bases are TGTGCCATCAGAGACAGGGGGCACGAGCAGTACTTC. This sequence encodes CAIRDRGHEQYF.

This clonotype was observed a handful of times. This chain connects TRBV30 to TRBJ2-7, with unresolved D. Trimming removed 0 bases at V and 4 bases at J, with 10 bases between. The CDR3 totals 13 residues. Germline V CDR1 and CDR2: GTSNPN, SVGIG (reference sequence). The CDR3 DNA follows: TGTGCCTGGAGTGTCCTCACCAATTACGAGCAGTACTTC. Translation gives CAWSVLTNYEQYF. Looking up the rest from reference TRBV30 and TRBJ2-7 gives the full variable domain: SQTIHQWPATLVQPVGSPLSLECTVEGTSNPNLYWYRQAAGRGLQLLFYSVGIGQISSEVPQNLSASRPQDRQFILSSKKLLLSDSGFYLCAWSVLTNYEQYFGPGTRLTVT.

In this sample, this clonotype turned up many times. This sequence joins TRBV28 and TRBJ1-1, with a weak D call TRBD1 (5 bases). Between the trimmed V and J ends, which lost 3 bases and 11 bases, there was a span of 10 bases. Germline V gene data show CDR1 as MDHEN and CDR2 as SYDVKM. This CDR3 is built from 11 residues. CDR3 sequence: CASSLGPMAFF. Here the CDR3 DNA reads TGTGCCAGCAGTTTGGGACCGATGGCTTTCTTT.

The chain recombines TRBV4-2 with TRBJ1-1; D not certain. CDR3 length: 14 residues. In germline, CDR1 is LGHNA, CDR2 YNFKEQ. With 2 bases removed from V and 2 bases from J, the gap between germline ends came to 9 bases. The CDR3 here is CASSQLWSNTEAFF. CDR3 DNA sequence: TGTGCCAGCAGCCAACTCTGGTCAAACACTGAAGCTTTCTTT.